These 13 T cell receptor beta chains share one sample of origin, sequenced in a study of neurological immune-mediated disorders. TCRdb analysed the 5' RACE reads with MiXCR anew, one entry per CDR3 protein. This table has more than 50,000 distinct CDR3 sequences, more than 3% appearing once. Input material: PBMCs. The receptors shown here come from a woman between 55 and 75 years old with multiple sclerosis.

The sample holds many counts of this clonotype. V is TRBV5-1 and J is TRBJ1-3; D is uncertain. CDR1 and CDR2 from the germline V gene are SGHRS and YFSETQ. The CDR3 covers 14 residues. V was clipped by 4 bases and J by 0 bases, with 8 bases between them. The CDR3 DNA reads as TGCGCCAGCAGCCTGGAGGGCTCTGGAAACACCATATATTTT. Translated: CASSLEGSGNTIYF.

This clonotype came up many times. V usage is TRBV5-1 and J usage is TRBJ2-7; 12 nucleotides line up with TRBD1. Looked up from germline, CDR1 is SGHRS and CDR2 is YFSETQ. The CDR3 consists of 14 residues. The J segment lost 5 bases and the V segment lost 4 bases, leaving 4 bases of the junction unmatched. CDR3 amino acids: CASSRGQGAHEQYF. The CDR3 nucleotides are TGCGCCAGCAGCAGGGGACAGGGGGCGCACGAGCAGTACTTC.

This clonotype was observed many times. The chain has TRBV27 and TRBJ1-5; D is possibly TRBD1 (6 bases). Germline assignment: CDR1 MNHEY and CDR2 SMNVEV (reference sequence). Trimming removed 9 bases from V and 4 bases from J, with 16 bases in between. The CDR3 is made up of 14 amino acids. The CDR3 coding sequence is TGTGCCAGACAGGGCAGCGCCTCTAATCAGCCCCAGCATTTT. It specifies CARQGSASNQPQHF.

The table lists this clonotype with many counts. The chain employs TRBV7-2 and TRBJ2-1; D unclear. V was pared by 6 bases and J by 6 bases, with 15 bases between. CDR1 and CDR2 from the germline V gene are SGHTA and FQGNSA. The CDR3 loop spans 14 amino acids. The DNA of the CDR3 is TGTGCCAGCAGGACATACGTGCAGGTCAATGAGCAGTTCTTC. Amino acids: CASRTYVQVNEQFF.

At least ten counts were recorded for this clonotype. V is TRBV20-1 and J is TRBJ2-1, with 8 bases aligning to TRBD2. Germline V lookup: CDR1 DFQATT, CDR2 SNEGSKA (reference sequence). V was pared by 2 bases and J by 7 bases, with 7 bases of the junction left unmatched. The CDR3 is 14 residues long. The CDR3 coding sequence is TGCAGTGCTAGACCGGGACTAGTAATGAATGAGCAGTTCTTC. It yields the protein CSARPGLVMNEQFF.

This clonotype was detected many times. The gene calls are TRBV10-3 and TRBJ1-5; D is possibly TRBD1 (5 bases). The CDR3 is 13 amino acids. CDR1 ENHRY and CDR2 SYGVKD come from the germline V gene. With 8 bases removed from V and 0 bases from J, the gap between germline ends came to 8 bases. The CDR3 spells CAIGGYSNQPQHF. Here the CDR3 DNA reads TGTGCCATCGGGGGTTATAGCAATCAGCCCCAGCATTTT.

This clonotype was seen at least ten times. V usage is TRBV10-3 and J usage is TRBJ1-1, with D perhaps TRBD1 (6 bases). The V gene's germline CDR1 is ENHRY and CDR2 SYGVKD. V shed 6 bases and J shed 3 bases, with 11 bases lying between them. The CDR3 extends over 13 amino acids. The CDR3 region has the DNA TGTGCCATCAGGGCCCAGGGGCACACTGAAGCTTTCTTT. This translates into CAIRAQGHTEAFF.

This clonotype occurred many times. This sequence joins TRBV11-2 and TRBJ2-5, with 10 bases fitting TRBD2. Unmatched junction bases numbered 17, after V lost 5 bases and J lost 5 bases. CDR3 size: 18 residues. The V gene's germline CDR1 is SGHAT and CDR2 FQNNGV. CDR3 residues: CASSLPDRPAGGRETQYF. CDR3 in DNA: TGTGCCAGCAGCCTCCCGGATCGTCCAGCGGGGGGGAGGGAGACCCAGTACTTC.

CDR3 loop: CASRLAGSDNEQFF. CDR3 sequence (DNA): TGCGCCAGCAGACTAGCGGGCTCGGACAATGAGCAGTTCTTC. This chain uses TRBV5-1 with TRBJ2-1; 9 nucleotides align to TRBD2. The CDR3 covers 14 residues. V trimming: 5 bases; J trimming: 5 bases; junction bases outside the gene matches: 5. The germline gives CDR1 SGHRS, CDR2 YFSETQ.

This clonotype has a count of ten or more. The CDR3 loop reads CASSRTSGTVTYGYTF. DNA of the CDR3: TGTGCCAGCAGCCGAACTTCCGGGACAGTGACCTATGGCTACACCTTC. V usage is TRBV7-9 and J usage is TRBJ1-2; 7 nucleotides match TRBD1. The CDR3 runs 16 residues. V lost 5 bases to trimming and J lost 4 bases; unmatched junction nucleotides: 13. Germline V gene lookup returns CDR1 SEHNR and CDR2 FQNEAQ (reference sequence).

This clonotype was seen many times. The CDR3 region has the DNA TGCAGTGCTGACGACACTCTGAGAGCCAAAAACATTCAGTACTTC. Translation gives CSADDTLRAKNIQYF. The chain has TRBV20-1 and TRBJ2-4; D is unresolved. CDR1 and CDR2 (germline): DFQATT, SNEGSKA (reference sequence). Trimming cost V 5 bases and J 0 bases, with 14 bases left between them. CDR3 length: 15 amino acids.

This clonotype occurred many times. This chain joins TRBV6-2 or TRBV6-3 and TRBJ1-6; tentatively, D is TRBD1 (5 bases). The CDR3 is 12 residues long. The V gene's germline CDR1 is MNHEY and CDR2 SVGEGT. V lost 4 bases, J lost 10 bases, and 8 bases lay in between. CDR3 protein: CASSSGGSPLHF. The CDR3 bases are TGTGCCAGCAGTTCGGGGGGATCACCCCTCCACTTT.

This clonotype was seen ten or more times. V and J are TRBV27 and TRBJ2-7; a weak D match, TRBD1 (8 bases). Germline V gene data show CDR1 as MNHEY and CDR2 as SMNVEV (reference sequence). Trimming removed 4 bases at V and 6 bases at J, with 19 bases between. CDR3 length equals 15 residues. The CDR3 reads CASSWDRLGLSEQYF. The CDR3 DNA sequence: TGTGCCAGCAGTTGGGACAGGTTGGGACTAAGCGAGCAGTACTTC.